The T cell receptor (beta chain) under discussion was sequenced for a study of cytomegalovirus exposure and HLA in healthy donors. Germline assignment: CDR1 SGHRS and CDR2 YFSETQ. CDR3 length: 17 amino acids. Germline trimming cut 4 bases from V and 2 bases from J; bases unmatched to any gene: 11. Turning to this clone: The antigen remains unidentified.

The PCR contained 60 Vbeta and 13 Jbeta primers. Method: immunoSEQ multiplex PCR; TCRdb's copy keeps in-frame clones and lacks some. The data show around 130,000 clones, roughly two thirds seen once. General study points: A later analysis linked a missense DCLRE1C variant to TCR beta V- and J-gene trimming. Reports credit the classifier with highly specific, highly sensitive diagnosis of cytomegalovirus status.

This chain uses TRBV5-1 with TRBJ2-3; 9 bases map to TRBD1. Sequencing used PBMCs. This clonotype originated in a male donor in good health and CMV-seronegative. In DNA form, the CDR3 reads TGCGCCAGCAGCAGGACAGGGGTAGAGGGACACACAGATACGCAGTATTTT. Its protein is CASSRTGVEGHTDTQYF.